This record covers a single T cell receptor beta chain. The antigen remains unidentified. ViraFEST expansion of antigen-specific CD4+ T cells with viral peptide pools preceded sequencing. Cultured cells yielded isolated CD4+ T cells after about ten days. The person acquired a PCR-confirmed SARS-CoV-2 infection between March and December 2020. They grew some 1.9 million PBMC in each well, adding around 10 IU/ml IL-2 and 8 to 10 ug/ml peptides. V lost 3 bases, J lost 4 bases, and 5 bases stayed unmatched. The CDR3 has 14 residues. CDR1 SGHNT and CDR2 YYREEE come from the germline V gene (reference sequence). The sample is drawn from a study of vaccination effects on CD4 cells after COVID-19. Background on the study: The two convalescent patients provided samples 16 days and one week before vaccination. Study outcomes and limitations: Late post-vaccination samples showed marked contraction of infection- and vaccine-induced clones.

Profiled with immunoSEQ multiplex PCR; TCRdb holds only in-frame clones, not every one. The table records tens of thousands of clones, around 80% of them present only once. The sequence derives from a human donor who had a prior SARS-CoV-2 infection. Sequenced material: CD4+ T cells from PBMCs cultured with HIV peptides, taken before COVID-19 vaccination. Subset here: HIV-1 Nef peptide pool negative control/reference culture. The genes are TRBV5-4 and TRBJ1-2; TRBD1 matches 8 bases. Written as DNA, the CDR3 is TGTGCCAGCAGCTATGGGACAGGCGGCTATGGCTACACCTTC. Residues: CASSYGTGGYGYTF. Combining the CDR3 with reference TRBV5-4 and TRBJ1-2 gives the whole variable domain ETGVTQSPTHLIKTRGQQVTLRCSSQSGHNTVSWYQQALGQGPQFIFQYYREEENGRGNFPPRFSGLQFPNYSSELNVNALELDDSALYLCASSYGTGGYGYTFGSGTRLTVV.